The rows below give T cell receptor beta chains drawn from one sample of a study of T cells in Graves' hyperthyroidism and ophthalmopathy. TCRdb reanalysed the multiplex PCR reads using MiXCR and keeps one entry per CDR3 protein. The sample lists approximately 250,000 distinct CDR3 sequences, more than 20% seen once, with 35% to 40% in the top ten. Sample: blood. The receptor source for this set is a woman in her thirties or forties with Graves' ophthalmopathy. The CDR3 runs from the conserved cysteine through the conserved F or W. A D gene is named only where the DNA matches it firmly. For some rows the clone size is stated as once, few or many, or as a class when expanded; others skip it.

TRBJ1-1 many TRBD1 TRBV19 TGTGCCAGTAGGACCCAGACAGGGCGGACCACTGAAGCTTTCTTT CASRTQTGRTTEAFF
TRBJ2-4 many TRBD2 TRBV5-4 TGTGCCAGCAGCTTGGATCCGGGAGGTTCAAACATTCAGTACTTC CASSLDPGGSNIQYF
TRBJ2-5 - - TRBV15 TGTGCCACCAGCTCGGAGCTCCTTCTGGAGACCCAGTACTTC CATSSELLLETQYF
TRBJ2-5 - TRBD2 TRBV5-8 TGTGCCAGCAGCTTGGCCGGGACTAGCGGGAGTAGAGAGACCCAGTACTTC CASSLAGTSGSRETQYF
TRBJ2-5 many - TRBV29-1 TGCAGCGTTGAGTCTAGACAGAAAAAAGAGACCCAGTACTTC CSVESRQKKETQYF
TRBJ1-3 - TRBD1 TRBV12-3/TRBV12-4 TGTGCCAGCAGTCAACGGACAGGGACTGGAAACACCATATATTTT CASSQRTGTGNTIYF
TRBJ1-2 many TRBD1 TRBV19 TGTGCCAGTAGTCTAGGCAGAGGGACAGTCTATGGCTACACCTTC CASSLGRGTVYGYTF
TRBJ2-5 - - TRBV6-1 TGTGCCAGCAGTCGCTCCCAGAGAACCGGGGAGACCCAGTACTTC CASSRSQRTGETQYF
TRBJ1-1 many - TRBV5-1 TGCGCCAGCAGACTGTCCGGGGAAACTGAAGCTTTCTTT CASRLSGETEAFF
TRBJ1-2 - - TRBV2 TGTGCCAGCAGCCACGGGGGGGGTGCTAACTATGGCTACACCTTC CASSHGGGANYGYTF
TRBJ2-5 many TRBD1 TRBV29-1 TGCAGCGTTGAAGGGACAGGCCAAGAGACCCAGTACTTC CSVEGTGQETQYF
TRBJ2-7 many TRBD2 TRBV9 TGTGCCAGCAGCCTGGGACTAGCGGGAGGAGGTGACGAGCAGTACTTC CASSLGLAGGGDEQYF
TRBJ1-6 many - TRBV18 TGTGCCAGCTCACCACAATGGACGGGGAATTCACCCCTCCACTTT CASSPQWTGNSPLHF
TRBJ1-2 many TRBD1 TRBV6-5 TGTGCCAGCAGTACTTCACAGGGGGCCACCTATGGCTACACCTTC CASSTSQGATYGYTF
TRBJ1-1 many - TRBV28 TGTGCCAGCAGTTTGGTTAGAGGGATCGAAGCTTTCTTT CASSLVRGIEAFF
TRBJ2-7 many - TRBV27 TGTGCCAGCAGTTTATTGGGGCTAAACTACGAGCAGTACTTC CASSLLGLNYEQYF
TRBJ2-2 many TRBD2 TRBV12-3/TRBV12-4 TGTGCCAGCACCTTTTCTACGACTAGCGGTGGCGGGGAGCTGTTTTTT CASTFSTTSGGGELFF
TRBJ2-5 many - TRBV30 TGTGCCTGGAGTGTACTGGAGGAGACCCAGTACTTC CAWSVLEETQYF
TRBJ2-7 many TRBD1 TRBV7-9 TGTGCCAGCAGCTTAGGGGTACAGGGGAGCGAGCAGTACTTC CASSLGVQGSEQYF
TRBJ1-5 few TRBD1 TRBV12-3/TRBV12-4 TGTGCCAGCCGGGACAGGGTTTACAGCAATCAGCCCCAGCATTTT CASRDRVYSNQPQHF
TRBJ1-2 many - TRBV27 TGTGCCAGCAGTTTTGGGCAGTCCTATGGCTACACCTTC CASSFGQSYGYTF
TRBJ1-2 many - TRBV29-1 TGCAGCGTTGAAGATGACAGGAACTATGGCTACACCTTC CSVEDDRNYGYTF
TRBJ2-7 many TRBD1 TRBV11-1 TGTGCCAGCAGCTTAGCCCCAGGGACAGGGAGGTCCTACGAGCAGTACTTC CASSLAPGTGRSYEQYF
TRBJ2-1 many TRBD2 TRBV5-1 TGCGCCAGCAGAGGGACTAGCGACTACAATGAGCAGTTCTTC CASRGTSDYNEQFF
TRBJ2-5 - TRBD2 TRBV6-5 TGTGCCAGCGGGGCGGGAGCGGAGACCCAGTACTTC CASGAGAETQYF
TRBJ2-7 many - TRBV6-1 TGTGCCAGCAGTGGGGAAGGGACCTACGAGCAGTACTTC CASSGEGTYEQYF
TRBJ2-7 many TRBD2 TRBV19 TGTGCCAGTAGTGCGCTAGCGGGAGGGAAGGGCGAGCAGTACTTC CASSALAGGKGEQYF
TRBJ2-7 - TRBD2 TRBV6-1 TGTGCCAGCAGGGGGGCCGGGACTAGAACCTACGAGCAGTACTTC CASRGAGTRTYEQYF
TRBJ1-2 - TRBD1 TRBV4-1 TGCGCCAGCAGCCAAGTAGTATGGGGACAGGGGGCTAACGGCTACACCTTC CASSQVVWGQGANGYTF
TRBJ2-7 many TRBD2 TRBV6-1 TGTGCCAGCAGAGAGACTAGCGGGAGTGGGTACGAGCAGTACTTC CASRETSGSGYEQYF
TRBJ2-5 - - TRBV3-1 TGTGCCAGCAGCCAAGACCCAGCAAGCGGAACATACTTC CASSQDPASGTYF
TRBJ2-3 - - TRBV19 TGTGCCAGTAGTCCAAAGGGGACCTTCACAAATACGCAGTATTTT CASSPKGTFTNTQYF
TRBJ2-7 few - TRBV6-5 TGTGCCAGCAGTTACGAGGCAGTCTCGTGGGAGCAGTACTTC CASSYEAVSWEQYF
TRBJ1-1 - - TRBV12-3/TRBV12-4 TGTGCCAGCAGTCTTCCACAGGGTCAGGGTGTCGGGACTGAAGCTTTCTTT CASSLPQGQGVGTEAFF
TRBJ1-2 many - TRBV6-1 TGTGCCAGCATCGCTACGGACTTGCCGCGAGGCTACACCTTC CASIATDLPRGYTF
TRBJ2-7 many - TRBV25-1 TGTGCCACCCAGGAGCGGGCGAGCTCCTACGAGCAGTACTTC CATQERASSYEQYF
TRBJ2-5 many - TRBV29-1 TGCAGCGTTGGTTACGCCGCGGAGACCCAGTACTTC CSVGYAAETQYF